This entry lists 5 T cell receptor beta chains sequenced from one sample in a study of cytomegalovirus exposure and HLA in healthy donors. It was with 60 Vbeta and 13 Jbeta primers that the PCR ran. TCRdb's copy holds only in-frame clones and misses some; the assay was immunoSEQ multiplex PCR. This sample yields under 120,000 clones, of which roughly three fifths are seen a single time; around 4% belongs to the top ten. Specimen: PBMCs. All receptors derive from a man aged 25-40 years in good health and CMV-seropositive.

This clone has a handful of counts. As DNA, the CDR3 is TGTGCCAGCAGCTTAATCGCAGACTCGGGCTATGGCTACACCTTC. Translated, it gives CASSLIADSGYGYTF. The V gene is TRBV7-2, the J gene TRBJ1-2; D is ambiguous. Trimming pared 2 bases from V and 4 bases from J, leaving 14 bases between. The CDR3 spans 15 residues. Germline loops: CDR1 SGHTA, CDR2 FQGNSA.

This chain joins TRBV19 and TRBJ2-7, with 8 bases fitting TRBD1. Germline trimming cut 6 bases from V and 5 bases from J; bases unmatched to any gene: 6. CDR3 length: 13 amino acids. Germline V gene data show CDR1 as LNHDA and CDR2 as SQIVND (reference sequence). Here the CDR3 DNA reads TGTGCCAGTAGCGACAGGGGCACGAACGAGCAGTACTTC. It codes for CASSDRGTNEQYF.

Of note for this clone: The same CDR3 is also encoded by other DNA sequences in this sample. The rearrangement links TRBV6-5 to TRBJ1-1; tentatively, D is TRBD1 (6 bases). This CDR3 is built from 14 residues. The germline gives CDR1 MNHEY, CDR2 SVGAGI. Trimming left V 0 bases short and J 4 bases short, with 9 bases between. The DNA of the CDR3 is TGTGCCAGCAGTTACTCCCGAGGGGGCACTGAAGCTTTCTTT. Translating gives CASSYSRGGTEAFF.

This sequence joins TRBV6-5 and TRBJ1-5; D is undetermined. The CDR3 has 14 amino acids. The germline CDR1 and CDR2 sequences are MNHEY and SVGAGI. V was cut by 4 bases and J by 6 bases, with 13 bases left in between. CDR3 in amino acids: CASSSLGGTQPQHF. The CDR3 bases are TGTGCCAGCAGTTCCCTGGGAGGAACTCAGCCCCAGCATTTT.

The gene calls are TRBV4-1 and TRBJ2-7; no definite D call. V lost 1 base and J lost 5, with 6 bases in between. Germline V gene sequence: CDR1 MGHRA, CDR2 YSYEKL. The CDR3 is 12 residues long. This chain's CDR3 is CASSQVGDEQYF. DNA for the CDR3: TGCGCCAGCAGCCAAGTGGGCGACGAGCAGTACTTC.